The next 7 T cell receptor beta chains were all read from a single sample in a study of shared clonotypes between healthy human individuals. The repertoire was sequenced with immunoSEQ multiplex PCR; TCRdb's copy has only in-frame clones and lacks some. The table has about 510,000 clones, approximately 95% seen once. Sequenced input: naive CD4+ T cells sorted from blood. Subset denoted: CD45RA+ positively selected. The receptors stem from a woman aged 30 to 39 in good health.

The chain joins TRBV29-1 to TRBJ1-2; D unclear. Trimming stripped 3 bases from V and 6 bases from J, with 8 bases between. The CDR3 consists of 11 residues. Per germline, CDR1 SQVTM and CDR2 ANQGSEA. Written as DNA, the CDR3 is TGCAGCGTTGACAGAGGAGATGGCTACACCTTC. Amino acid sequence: CSVDRGDGYTF.

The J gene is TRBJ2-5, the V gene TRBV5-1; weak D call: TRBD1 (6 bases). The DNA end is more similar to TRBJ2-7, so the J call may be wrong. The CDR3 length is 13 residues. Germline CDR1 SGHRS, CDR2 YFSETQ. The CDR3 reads CASSKGQIYEQYF. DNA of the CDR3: TGCGCCAGCAGCAAAGGACAGATCTACGAGCAGTACTTC.

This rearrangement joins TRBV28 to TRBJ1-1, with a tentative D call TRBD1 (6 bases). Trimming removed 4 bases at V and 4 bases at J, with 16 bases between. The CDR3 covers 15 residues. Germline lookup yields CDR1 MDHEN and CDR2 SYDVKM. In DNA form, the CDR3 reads TGTGCCAGCAGTTGGGGGGCGGGGCCCCGCACTGAAGCTTTCTTT. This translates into CASSWGAGPRTEAFF.

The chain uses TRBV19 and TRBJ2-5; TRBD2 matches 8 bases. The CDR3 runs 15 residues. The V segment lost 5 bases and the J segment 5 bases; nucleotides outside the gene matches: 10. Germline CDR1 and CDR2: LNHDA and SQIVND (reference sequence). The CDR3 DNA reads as TGTGCCAGTAGTTTGGGGCTAGCGGGTTCGGAGACCCAGTACTTC. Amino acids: CASSLGLAGSETQYF.

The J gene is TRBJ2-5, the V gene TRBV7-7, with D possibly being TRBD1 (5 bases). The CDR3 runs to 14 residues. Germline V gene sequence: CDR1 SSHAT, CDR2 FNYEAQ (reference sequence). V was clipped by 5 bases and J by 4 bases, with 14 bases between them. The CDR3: CASSRGVTGETQYF. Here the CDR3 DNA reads TGTGCCAGCAGCCGTGGGGTAACAGGAGAGACCCAGTACTTC.

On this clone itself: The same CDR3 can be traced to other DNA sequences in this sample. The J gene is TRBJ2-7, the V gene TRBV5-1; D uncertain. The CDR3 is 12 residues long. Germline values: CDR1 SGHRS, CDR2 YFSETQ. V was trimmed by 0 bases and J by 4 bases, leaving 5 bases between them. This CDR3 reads CASSLGAYEQYF. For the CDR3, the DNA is TGCGCCAGCAGCTTGGGAGCGTACGAGCAGTACTTC.

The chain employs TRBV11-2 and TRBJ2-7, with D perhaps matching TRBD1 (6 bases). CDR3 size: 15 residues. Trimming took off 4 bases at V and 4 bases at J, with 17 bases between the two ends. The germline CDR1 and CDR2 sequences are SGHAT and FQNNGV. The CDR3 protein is CASSSHEDRLYEQYF. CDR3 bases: TGTGCCAGCAGCTCGCACGAGGACAGACTTTACGAGCAGTACTTC.